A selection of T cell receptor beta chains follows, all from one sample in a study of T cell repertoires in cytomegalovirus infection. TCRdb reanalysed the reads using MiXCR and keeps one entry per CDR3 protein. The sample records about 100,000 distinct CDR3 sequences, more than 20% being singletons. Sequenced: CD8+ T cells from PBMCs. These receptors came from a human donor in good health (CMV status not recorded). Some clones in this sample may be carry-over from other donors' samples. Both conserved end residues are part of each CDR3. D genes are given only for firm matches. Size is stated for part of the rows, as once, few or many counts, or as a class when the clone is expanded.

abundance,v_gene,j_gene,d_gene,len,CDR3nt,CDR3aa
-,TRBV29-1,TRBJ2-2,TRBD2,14,TGCAGCGTTGAAGATGGGGGGAGGGTCGGGGAGCTGTTTTTT,CSVEDGGRVGELFF
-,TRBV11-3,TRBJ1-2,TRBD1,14,TGTGCCAGCAGCCGGGACAGGATCGGGTATGGCTACACCTTC,CASSRDRIGYGYTF
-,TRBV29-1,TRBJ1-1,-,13,TGCAGCGTTGCCCCCTTCTTGAACACTGAAGCTTTCTTT,CSVAPFLNTEAFF
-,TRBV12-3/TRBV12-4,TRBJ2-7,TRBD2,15,TGTGCCAGCAGTTTAGCTAGCGGGGGTTCCTACGAGCAGTACTTC,CASSLASGGSYEQYF
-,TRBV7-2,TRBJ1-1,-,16,TGTGCCAGCAGCTTAGATCTCTGGCAGGGAGACACTGAAGCTTTCTTT,CASSLDLWQGDTEAFF
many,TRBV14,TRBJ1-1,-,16,TGTGCCAGCAGCCAAGAACTGGGGACTTTGAACACTGAAGCTTTCTTT,CASSQELGTLNTEAFF
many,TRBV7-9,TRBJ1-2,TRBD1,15,TGTGCCAGCAGCTATCCGGACAGGGGGGATTATGGCTACACCTTC,CASSYPDRGDYGYTF
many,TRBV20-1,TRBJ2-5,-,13,TGCAGTGCTTCGGAAGCGTACCAAGAGACCCAGTACTTC,CSASEAYQETQYF
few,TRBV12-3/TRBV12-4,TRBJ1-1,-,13,TGTGCCAGCACCTCGGGGGTGAACACTGAAGCTTTCTTT,CASTSGVNTEAFF
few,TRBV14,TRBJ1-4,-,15,TGTGCCAGCAGCCAAGATGCGGGGGCGGGAGAAAAACTGTTTTTT,CASSQDAGAGEKLFF
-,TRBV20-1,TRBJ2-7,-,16,TGCAGTGCTAGAGGGCCTCCCGAGGGGGGGGGTTACGAGCAGTACTTC,CSARGPPEGGGYEQYF
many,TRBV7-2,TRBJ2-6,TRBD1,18,TGTGCCAGCAGGGCTGCCGGGACAGGGGGCGCTGGGGCCAACGTCCTGACTTTC,CASRAAGTGGAGANVLTF
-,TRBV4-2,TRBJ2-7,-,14,TGTGCCAGCAGCCAAGTTGCGTATTCCTACGAGCAGTACTTC,CASSQVAYSYEQYF
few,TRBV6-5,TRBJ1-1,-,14,TGTGCCAGCAGTCGACGTTACGGGAACACTGAAGCTTTCTTT,CASSRRYGNTEAFF
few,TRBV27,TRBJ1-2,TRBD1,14,TGTGCCAGCAGTTCGCAGACAGGGATCTATGGCTACACCTTC,CASSSQTGIYGYTF
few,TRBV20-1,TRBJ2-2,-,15,TGCAGTGCTCAGATTCCCGGGACAAACACCGGGGAGCTGTTTTTT,CSAQIPGTNTGELFF
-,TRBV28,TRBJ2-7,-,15,TGTGCCAGCAGACCACAGGGTTTAGGTCGCTACGAGCAGTACTTC,CASRPQGLGRYEQYF
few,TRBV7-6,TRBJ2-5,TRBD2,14,TGTGCCAGCAGCCCAGCGGGGGGAAGGGAGACCCAGTACTTC,CASSPAGGRETQYF
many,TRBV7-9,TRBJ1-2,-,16,TGTGCCAGCAGCCCCCCCGGGGGAGATTGGGATTATGGCTACACCTTC,CASSPPGGDWDYGYTF
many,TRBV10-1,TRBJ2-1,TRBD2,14,TGCGCCAGCAGTGATGAACTAGCGGTCTCGGAGCAGTTCTTC,CASSDELAVSEQFF
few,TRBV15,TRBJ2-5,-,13,TGTGCCACCAGCGACCGGTACCAAGAGACCCAGTACTTC,CATSDRYQETQYF
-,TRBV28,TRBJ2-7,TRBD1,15,TGTGCCAGCAGTCCGACAGGGCTGGGGATCTACGAGCAGTACTTC,CASSPTGLGIYEQYF
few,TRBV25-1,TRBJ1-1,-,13,TGTGCCAGCAGTGAAATGGTGAACACTGAAGCTTTCTTT,CASSEMVNTEAFF
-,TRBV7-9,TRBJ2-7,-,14,TGTGCCAGCAGCTTAGCGCAGGGGGACTCCGAGCAGTACTTC,CASSLAQGDSEQYF
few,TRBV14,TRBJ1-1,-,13,TGTGCCAGCAGCCCGTGGCCGTACACTGAAGCTTTCTTT,CASSPWPYTEAFF
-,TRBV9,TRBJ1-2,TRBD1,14,TGTGCCAGCACAAACCGGGACAGGTTACATCTTCAAACCTTC,CASTNRDRLHLQTF
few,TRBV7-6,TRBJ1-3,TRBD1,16,TGTGCCAGCAGCTTAGGATGGACAGGAATTGGAAACACCATATATTTT,CASSLGWTGIGNTIYF
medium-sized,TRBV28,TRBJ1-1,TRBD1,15,TGTGCCAGCAGCCTCCGTCAGACAGGGAGCACTGAAGCTTTCTTT,CASSLRQTGSTEAFF
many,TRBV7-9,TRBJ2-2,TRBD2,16,TGTGCCAGCAGCGAACGGGAGGGAGTGGATACCGGGGAGCTGTTTTTT,CASSEREGVDTGELFF
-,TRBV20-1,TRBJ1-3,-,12,TGCAGTGCTTGGGTCTCTGGAAACACCATATATTTT,CSAWVSGNTIYF
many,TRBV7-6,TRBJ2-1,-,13,TGTGCCAGCAGCTTAGCAGTTTACAATGAGCAGTTCTTC,CASSLAVYNEQFF
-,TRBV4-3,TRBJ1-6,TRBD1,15,TGCGCCAGCAGCCAAAACAGGGGGCATAATTCACCCCTCCACTTT,CASSQNRGHNSPLHF
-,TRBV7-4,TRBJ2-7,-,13,TGTGCCACTGACGGACGGGAATTCTACGAGCAGTACTTC,CATDGREFYEQYF
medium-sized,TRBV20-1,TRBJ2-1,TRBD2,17,TGCAGTGCCCCCGGGACTAGCGGGAGGGCCGGGGGGAATGAGCAGTTCTTC,CSAPGTSGRAGGNEQFF
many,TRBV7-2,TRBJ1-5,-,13,TGTGCCAGCAGCTTAGACGGCACCGAGCGCCAGCATTTT,CASSLDGTERQHF
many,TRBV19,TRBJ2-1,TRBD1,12,TGTGCCAGTAGTATCAAGGGACAGTGGCAGTTCTTC,CASSIKGQWQFF
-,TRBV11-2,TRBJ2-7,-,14,TGTGCCAGCAGCTCGGGGCCTACGGGGTACGAGCAGTACTTC,CASSSGPTGYEQYF
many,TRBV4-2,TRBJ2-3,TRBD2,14,TGTGCCAGCAGCCACGGACTAGAGGCAGATACGCAGTATTTT,CASSHGLEADTQYF
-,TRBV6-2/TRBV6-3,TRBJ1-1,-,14,TGTGCCAGCAGTTACTCGACAGTTAACACTGAAGCTTTCTTT,CASSYSTVNTEAFF
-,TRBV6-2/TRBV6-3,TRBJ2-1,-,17,TGTGCCAGCACCCTCAGGAGGGCGGGCGACCTTTACAATGAGCAGTTCTTC,CASTLRRAGDLYNEQFF
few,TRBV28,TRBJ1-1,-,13,TGTGCCAGCGAGCCGACCCCGGCCACTGAAGCTTTCTTT,CASEPTPATEAFF